This T cell receptor beta chain was sequenced in a study of patients and donors after allogeneic stem cell transplantation. TCRdb re-derived calls from the RT-PCR reads in MiXCR, one entry per CDR3 protein. Of some 880,000 distinct CDR3 sequences in the sample, roughly 18% were seen once. The sequenced material came from blood, either unsorted or a sorted T cell fraction (not recorded which). The TCR originated in a human donor who was either an allogeneic HSCT recipient or a stem cell or donor lymphocyte infusion donor (not recorded which). It is not recorded whose cells these are; they may come from a transplant donor.

CDR3 loop: CASSQGMGNTEAFF. CDR3 nucleotides: TGCGCCAGCAGCCAAGGGATGGGTAACACTGAAGCTTTCTTT. This chain uses TRBV4-1 with TRBJ1-1; no clear D. Trimming shortened V by 1 base and J by 2 bases, and 8 bases separated the two germline ends. Germline V CDR1 and CDR2: MGHRA, YSYEKL. This CDR3 is 14 amino acids long.